A single sample gave rise to the 28 T cell receptor beta chains below, sequenced in a study of CD8+CD57+ T cells in acquired aplastic anemia. Genomic DNA, serving as template, underwent TCR beta VDJ and CDR3 profiling. Using its own MiXCR run on the reads, TCRdb lists one record per CDR3 protein. The sample holds 400,000 to 500,000 distinct CDR3 sequences, 55% to 75% seen once. The source material was sorted CD4+, CD8+, or CD8+CD57+ T cells (not recorded which) from PBMCs. These receptors were taken from a human donor in good health, serving as a control.

In regard to this clonotype: A much larger clone lies a single base off, so this may be a read error. The chain employs TRBV12-3 or TRBV12-4 and TRBJ2-3; D remains ambiguous. This CDR3 is built from 12 residues. The CDR3 sequence: CACSLRENTQYF. The CDR3 nucleotides read TGTGCCTGCAGCTTGAGAGAAAATACGCAGTATTTT.

This rearrangement joins TRBV12-3 or TRBV12-4 to TRBJ1-2; D is undetermined. V was trimmed by 6 bases and J by 0 bases, leaving 11 bases between them. The CDR3 loop spans 14 amino acids. The DNA of the CDR3 is TGTGCCAGCAGAGCAGATCGAGCTAACTATGGCTACACCTTC. It encodes CASRADRANYGYTF.

As concerns this clonotype: At one boundary the junction diverges from the germline segment, which might be a read error. The CDR3 spells CASSGPGLEPQQF. CDR3 nucleotide sequence: TGTGCCAGCAGCGGACCGGGACTTGAGCCCCAGCAGTTT. V is TRBV9 and J is TRBJ1-5, with D perhaps matching TRBD1 (5 bases). The CDR3 is 13 residues long. Germline CDR1 is SGDLS and CDR2 is YYNGEE.

This chain joins TRBV25-1 and TRBJ1-6, with 8 bases fitting TRBD1. Germline V gene data show CDR1 as MGHDK and CDR2 as SYGVNS. Unmatched junction bases numbered 11, after V lost 8 bases and J lost 8 bases. The CDR3 loop spans 15 amino acids. CDR3 in amino acids: CASGGSTGGDSPLHF. DNA for the CDR3: TGTGCCAGCGGCGGGAGTACAGGGGGTGATTCACCCCTCCACTTT.

This clonotype was counted between two and nine times. A clone one base away is much larger, so this may be a read error. V usage is TRBV3-1 and J usage is TRBJ2-5; TRBD2 aligns across 10 bases. The CDR3 is 15 residues long. J lost 4 bases, V lost 8 bases, and 10 bases had no gene match. Germline-derived CDR1 and CDR2 are LGHDT and YNNKEL (reference sequence). CDR3 residues: CASGLVAGGSETQYF. DNA of the CDR3: TGTGCCAGCGGCTTGGTAGCGGGGGGATCAGAGACCCAGTACTTC.

This clonotype occurred once. The chain has TRBV5-1 and TRBJ1-6; D unresolved. V was clipped by 0 bases and J by 6 bases, with 4 bases between them. Per the germline V gene, CDR1 is SGHRS and CDR2 is YFSETQ. This CDR3 spans 13 amino acids. CDR3 region: CASSLAGNSPLHF. In nucleotides, the CDR3 is TGCGCCAGCAGCTTGGCGGGTAATTCACCCCTCCACTTT.

The chain combines TRBV7-6 with TRBJ2-3, with D unresolved. The V gene lost 5 bases and the J gene lost 2 bases, with 17 bases spanning the gap. The V gene's germline CDR1 is SGHVS and CDR2 FNYEAQ. The CDR3 is made up of 16 amino acids. CDR3 protein: CASSPNTAIPTDTQYF. CDR3 DNA: TGTGCCAGCAGCCCAAACACAGCCATTCCCACAGATACGCAGTATTTT.

This chain joins TRBV5-1 and TRBJ1-2, with D possibly being TRBD1 (6 bases). Germline-derived CDR1 and CDR2 are SGHRS and YFSETQ. The V gene lost 4 bases and the J gene lost 7 bases, with 20 bases spanning the gap. The CDR3 runs to 15 residues. The CDR3 DNA reads as TGCGCCAGCAGCCTGCAAGGGCAGGGGAGCCGTGGCTACACCTTC. Its translation: CASSLQGQGSRGYTF.

The chain links TRBV20-1 to TRBJ2-7, with D unresolved. The germline gives CDR1 DFQATT, CDR2 SNEGSKA (reference sequence). CDR3 length: 16 amino acids. The V and J ends lost 3 bases and 5 bases respectively, with 23 bases between them. The CDR3 DNA reads as TGCAGTGCTAGTTGGGCGGCGGCAGCGAAAAGAAACGAGCAGTACTTC. The encoded protein is CSASWAAAAKRNEQYF.

This chain joins TRBV14 and TRBJ2-2, with D tentatively TRBD1 (6 bases). CDR3 length: 14 residues. V was pared by 7 bases and J by 17 bases, with 26 bases between. Germline V gene data show CDR1 as SGHDN and CDR2 as FVKESK. The CDR3 DNA is TGTGCCAGCAACGCAGGGGTCCAAGAGACCCAGTACTTTTTT. This sequence encodes CASNAGVQETQYFF.

This clonotype has a count of ten or more. This chain joins TRBV12-3 or TRBV12-4 and TRBJ1-1, with D tentatively TRBD1 (5 bases). This CDR3 has 15 residues. V was clipped by 6 bases and J by 0 bases, with 14 bases between them. This CDR3 reads CASRRDFGMNTEAFF. In DNA form, the CDR3 reads TGTGCCAGCAGGAGGGACTTTGGGATGAACACTGAAGCTTTCTTT.

This clonotype was observed at least ten times. This chain links TRBV6-5 with TRBJ2-5, with TRBD2 matching over 9 bases. Germline CDR1 reads MNHEY; CDR2 reads SVGAGI. V was pared by 3 bases and J by 4 bases, with 6 bases of the junction left unmatched. This CDR3 has 15 residues. The CDR3 sequence: CASSYGSGGIETQYF. Written as DNA, the CDR3 is TGTGCCAGCAGTTATGGAAGCGGGGGGATAGAGACCCAGTACTTC.

The gene calls are TRBV3-1 and TRBJ2-1, with D maybe TRBD1 (5 bases). CDR1 is LGHDT, CDR2 YNNKEL, per germline (reference sequence). Trimming cost V 2 bases and J 7 bases, with 18 bases left between them. The CDR3 has 16 amino acids. In nucleotides, the CDR3 is TGTGCCAGCAGCCAAAGGTCGCCAGGGATAACGAATGAGCAGTTCTTC. It codes for CASSQRSPGITNEQFF.

This clonotype was seen ten or more times. The genes are TRBV5-4 and TRBJ1-4; TRBD1 might be the D (5 bases). Germline V CDR1 and CDR2: SGHNT, YYREEE (reference sequence). This CDR3 comprises 14 residues. With 4 bases removed from V and 6 bases from J, the gap between germline ends came to 13 bases. The CDR3 DNA follows: TGTGCCAGCAGCCTCGACAGTTCTCATGAAAAACTGTTTTTT. Translation gives CASSLDSSHEKLFF.

V usage is TRBV2 and J usage is TRBJ2-3; maybe TRBD2 (7 bases). V lost 6 bases, J lost 4 bases, and 17 bases lay in between. This CDR3 region has 15 residues. Germline V lookup: CDR1 SNHLY, CDR2 FYNNEI. CDR3 nucleotides: TGTGCCAGCAGCTGGGCTTGCGGGGGCGCAGATACGCAGTATTTT. It codes for CASSWACGGADTQYF. Looking up the rest from reference TRBV2 and TRBJ2-3 gives the full variable domain: EPEVTQTPSHQVTQMGQEVILRCVPISNHLYFYWYRQILGQKVEFLVSFYNNEISEKSEIFDDQFSVERPDGSNFTLKIRSTKLEDSAMYFCASSWACGGADTQYFGPGTRLTVL.

This clonotype was recorded at least ten times. The chain employs TRBV25-1 and TRBJ1-1, with D tentatively TRBD1 (5 bases). CDR3 length: 15 amino acids. Germline V gene data show CDR1 as MGHDK and CDR2 as SYGVNS. Trimming cost V 6 bases and J 6 bases, with 20 bases left between them. The DNA for the CDR3 is TGTGCCAGCAGCCTTCAACCTCTGGGGGGGGCTGAAGCTTTCTTT. Protein: CASSLQPLGGAEAFF.

The chain recombines TRBV5-1 with TRBJ2-3; no reliable D call. This CDR3 has 12 residues. Per the germline V gene, CDR1 is SGHRS and CDR2 is YFSETQ. V was shortened by 4 bases and J by 13 bases, with 16 bases between the two germline ends. The CDR3 sequence: CASSPRSNTEYF. DNA for the CDR3: TGCGCCAGCAGCCCCCGATCGAACACCGAGTATTTT.

The chain couples TRBV5-6 to TRBJ2-7; D remains unclear. With 3 bases removed from V and 3 bases from J, the gap between germline ends came to 10 bases. This CDR3 comprises 13 residues. Looked up from germline, CDR1 is SGHDT and CDR2 is YYEEEE. The CDR3 DNA follows: TGTGCCAGCAGCTGGAGACCGGGCTACGAGCAGTACTTC. It specifies CASSWRPGYEQYF.

Concerning this clonotype: The germline gene is not matched at one end of the junction; a read error may be the cause. J is TRBJ1-5 and V is TRBV7-3; a weak D match, TRBD1 (5 bases). Germline V CDR1 and CDR2: SGHTA, FQGTGA. The CDR3 covers 14 residues. CDR3: CASSSGGGDQLQHF. CDR3 bases: TGTGCCAGCAGCTCCGGGGGAGGGGATCAGCTCCAGCATTTT.

V gene TRBV29-1 combines with J gene TRBJ1-1; D remains ambiguous. Trimming left V 1 base short and J 3 bases short, with 12 bases between. CDR3 length: 14 amino acids. CDR1 and CDR2 from the germline V gene are SQVTM and ANQGSEA. As DNA, the CDR3 is TGCAGCGTTGAAGGAGAAGGGTCGGACACTGAAGCTTTCTTT. Protein product: CSVEGEGSDTEAFF.

The rearrangement links TRBV10-3 to TRBJ2-7; no firm D call. Germline CDR1 reads ENHRY; CDR2 reads SYGVKD. CDR3 length: 12 amino acids. V lost 11 bases and J lost 6, with 17 bases in between. The CDR3, as DNA: TGTGCCGCCCGACGCGGCTCCCTCGAGCAGTACTTC. Encoded protein: CAARRGSLEQYF.

In this sample, this clonotype turned up once. The chain uses TRBV5-1 and TRBJ1-4; 11 bases map to TRBD1. V lost 6 bases to trimming and J lost 7 bases; unmatched junction nucleotides: 8. The germline V gene encodes CDR1 SGHRS and CDR2 YFSETQ. This CDR3 is built from 15 residues. CDR3 DNA sequence: TGCGCCAGCATGGACAGGGGGCGCTGGACTGAAAAACTGTTTTTT. It codes for CASMDRGRWTEKLFF.

This clonotype was observed many times. This chain links TRBV9 with TRBJ2-5; possibly TRBD2 for D (5 bases). This CDR3 is 15 amino acids long. V dropped 2 bases and J dropped 0 bases, with 11 bases sitting between them. Germline assignment: CDR1 SGDLS and CDR2 YYNGEE. The CDR3 bases are TGTGCCAGCAGCGTCGGGGTGGGGTACCAAGAGACCCAGTACTTC. Amino acids: CASSVGVGYQETQYF.

This clonotype was seen many times. The chain carries TRBV4-1 and TRBJ1-1; 8 nucleotides match TRBD1. The CDR3 spans 17 residues. Germline trimming cut 0 bases from V and 4 bases from J; bases unmatched to any gene: 10. From germline, CDR1 is MGHRA and CDR2 YSYEKL. CDR3 sequence reads: CASSQEGARGRVTEAFF. In nucleotides, the CDR3 is TGCGCCAGCAGCCAAGAAGGGGCCAGGGGGCGCGTCACTGAAGCTTTCTTT.

V and J are TRBV2 and TRBJ2-3; TRBD2 aligns across 10 bases. CDR3 length: 15 amino acids. After removal of 6 bases from V and 4 bases from J, the junction contained 7 bases not matched to a gene. Per germline, CDR1 SNHLY and CDR2 FYNNEI. Here the CDR3 reads CASRALAGVPDTQYF. The CDR3 coding sequence is TGTGCCAGCAGGGCCCTAGCGGGAGTCCCAGATACGCAGTATTTT.

The chain recombines TRBV7-2 with TRBJ2-1; TRBD2 matches at 8 bases. With 0 bases clipped from V and 6 bases from J, the junction kept 13 bases outside the gene matches. Germline loops: CDR1 SGHTA, CDR2 FQGNSA. The CDR3 consists of 18 residues. The CDR3 spells CASSLAQQGLGSRNEQFF. CDR3 coding DNA: TGTGCCAGCAGCTTAGCGCAGCAGGGACTAGGAAGCCGCAATGAGCAGTTCTTC.

The J gene is TRBJ1-5, the V gene TRBV7-9, with D unresolved. CDR3 length: 16 amino acids. Trimming took 1 base from V and 10 from J, leaving 20 bases between them. Germline values: CDR1 SEHNR, CDR2 FQNEAQ (reference sequence). The CDR3 sequence: CASSLDIINTGPPQHF. The CDR3 nucleotides read TGTGCCAGCAGCTTAGATATTATAAACACTGGACCTCCCCAGCATTTT.

With respect to this clonotype: Since the CDR3 does not end with the conserved phenylalanine or tryptophan, this likely comes from a read error. The DNA is omitted, as the CDR3 cannot be located on it reliably, and the CDR3 follows TCRdb's listing. V usage is TRBV29-1 and J usage is TRBJ1-6; TRBD1 is the table's D call and was not checked against the DNA. Germline lookup yields CDR1 SQVTM and CDR2 ANQGSEA. The CDR3 is made up of 14 amino acids, end residues included. The CDR3 protein is CSVPDRGYGSPLRS.